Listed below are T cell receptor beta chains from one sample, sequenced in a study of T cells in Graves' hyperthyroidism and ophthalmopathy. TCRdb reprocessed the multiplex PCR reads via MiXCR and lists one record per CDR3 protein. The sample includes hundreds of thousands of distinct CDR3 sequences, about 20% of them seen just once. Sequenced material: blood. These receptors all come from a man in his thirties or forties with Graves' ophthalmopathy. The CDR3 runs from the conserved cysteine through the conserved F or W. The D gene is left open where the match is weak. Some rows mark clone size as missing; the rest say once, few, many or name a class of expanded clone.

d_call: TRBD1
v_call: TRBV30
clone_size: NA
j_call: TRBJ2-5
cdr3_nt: TGTGCCTGGAGTTCAGGGGGAGAGACCCAGTACTTC
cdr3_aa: CAWSSGGETQYF

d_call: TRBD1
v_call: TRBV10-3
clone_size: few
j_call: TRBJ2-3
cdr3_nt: TGTGCCGCTCAAACGGGACAGGCTGCAGATACGCAGTATTTT
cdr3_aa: CAAQTGQAADTQYF

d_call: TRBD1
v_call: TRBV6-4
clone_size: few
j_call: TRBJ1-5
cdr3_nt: TGTGCCAGCAGTGACGCGGGACAGGGGATTGAGAGCAATCAGCCCCAGCATTTT
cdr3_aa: CASSDAGQGIESNQPQHF

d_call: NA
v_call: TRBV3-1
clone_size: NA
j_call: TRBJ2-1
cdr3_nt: TGTGCCAGCAGCCAAGAGAGCTACTCCTATGAGCAGTTCTTC
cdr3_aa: CASSQESYSYEQFF

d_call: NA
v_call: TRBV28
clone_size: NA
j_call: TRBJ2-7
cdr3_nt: TGTGCCAGCAGTTTCGCGGTACTCTACGAGCAGTACTTC
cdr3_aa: CASSFAVLYEQYF

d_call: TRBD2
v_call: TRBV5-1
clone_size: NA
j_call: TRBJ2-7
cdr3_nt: TGCGCCAGCAGCTTCCTAGCGGCGTCCTACGAGCAGTACTTC
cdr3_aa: CASSFLAASYEQYF

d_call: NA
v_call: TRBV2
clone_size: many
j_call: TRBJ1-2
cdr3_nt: TGTGCCAGCAGTGAAAACTTAGGCTACACCTTC
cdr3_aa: CASSENLGYTF

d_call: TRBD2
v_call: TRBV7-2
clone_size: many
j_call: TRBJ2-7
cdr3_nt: TGTGCCAGCAGCTTAGAAGGACTAGCGGGATATTACGAGCAGTACTTC
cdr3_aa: CASSLEGLAGYYEQYF

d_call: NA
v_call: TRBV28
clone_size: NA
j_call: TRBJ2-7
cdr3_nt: TGTGCCAGCAGTTTAACGGCAGGTGACAGAACCGAGCAGTACTTC
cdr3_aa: CASSLTAGDRTEQYF

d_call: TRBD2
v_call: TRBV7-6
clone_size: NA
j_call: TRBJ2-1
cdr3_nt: TGTGCCAGCAGCTTAGTGAAGGCCCGGGAGCGGGAGACCAGGAATGAGCAGTTCTTC
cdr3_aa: CASSLVKARERETRNEQFF

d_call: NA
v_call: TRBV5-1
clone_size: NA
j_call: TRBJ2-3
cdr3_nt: TGCGCCAGCAGCCTCAGAACTTACACAGATACGCAGTATTTT
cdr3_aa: CASSLRTYTDTQYF

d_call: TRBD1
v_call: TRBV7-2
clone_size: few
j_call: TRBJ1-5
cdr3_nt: TGTGCCAGCAGCCCCGGACAGGGCCCGGCCACGGAGCCCCAGCATTTT
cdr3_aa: CASSPGQGPATEPQHF

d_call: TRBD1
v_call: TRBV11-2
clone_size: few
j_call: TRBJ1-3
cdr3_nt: TGTGCCAGCAGCTTACCGGGGACAGGGAGAAACACCATATATTTT
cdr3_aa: CASSLPGTGRNTIYF

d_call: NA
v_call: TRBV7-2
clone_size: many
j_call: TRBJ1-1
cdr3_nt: TGTGCCAGCAGCTTCTCCCATGGAGGGAACAGACCCATGAACACTGAAGCTTTCTTT
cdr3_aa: CASSFSHGGNRPMNTEAFF

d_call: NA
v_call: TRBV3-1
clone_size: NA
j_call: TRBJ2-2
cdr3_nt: TGTGCCAGCAGACTAGCCCCCGGGGAGCTGTTTTTT
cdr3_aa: CASRLAPGELFF

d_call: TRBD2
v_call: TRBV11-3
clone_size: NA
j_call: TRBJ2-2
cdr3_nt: TGTGCCAGCAGCGTAGAACTAGCGGGAGGGAAAACCGGGGAGCTGTTTTTT
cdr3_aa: CASSVELAGGKTGELFF

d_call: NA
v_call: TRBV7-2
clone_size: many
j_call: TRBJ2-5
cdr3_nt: TGTGCCAGCAGCGGTAGCGGCGTCCGAGAGACCCAGTACTTC
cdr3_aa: CASSGSGVRETQYF

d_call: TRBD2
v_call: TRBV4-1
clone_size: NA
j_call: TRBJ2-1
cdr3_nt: TGCGCCAGCACGCATGGAGCCGGGACTAGCGTGCACAATGAGCAGTTCTTC
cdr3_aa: CASTHGAGTSVHNEQFF

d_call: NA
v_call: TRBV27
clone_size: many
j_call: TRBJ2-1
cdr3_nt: TGTGCCAGCAGTTCCCCTCTAGCCGATGAGCAGTTCTTC
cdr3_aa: CASSSPLADEQFF

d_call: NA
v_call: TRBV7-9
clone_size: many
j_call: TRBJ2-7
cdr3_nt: TGTGCCAGCAGCTTGATTAGGGGATCCTACGAGCAGTACTTC
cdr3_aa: CASSLIRGSYEQYF

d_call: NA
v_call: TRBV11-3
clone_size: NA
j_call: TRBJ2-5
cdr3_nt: TGTGCCAGCAGCATAGGGTCAACGGGGACCCAGTACTTC
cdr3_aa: CASSIGSTGTQYF

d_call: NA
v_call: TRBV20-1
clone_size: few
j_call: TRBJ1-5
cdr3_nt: TGCAGTGCTAGTATCTTTTTTGGGACATATAGCAATCAGCCCCAGCATTTT
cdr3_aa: CSASIFFGTYSNQPQHF

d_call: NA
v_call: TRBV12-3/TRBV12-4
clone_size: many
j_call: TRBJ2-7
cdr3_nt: TGTGCCAGCAGTACATCGGAACTAGTAAACGAGCAGTACTTC
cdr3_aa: CASSTSELVNEQYF

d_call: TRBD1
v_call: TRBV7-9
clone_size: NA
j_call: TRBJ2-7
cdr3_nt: TGTGCCAGCAGCTCCCGGGACAGGGGGCTTGTGCAGTACTTC
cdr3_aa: CASSSRDRGLVQYF

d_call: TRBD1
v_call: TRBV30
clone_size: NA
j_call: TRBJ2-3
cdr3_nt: TGTGCCTGGAGGGGGACAGGGGAGGTCACAGATACGCAGTATTTT
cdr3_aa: CAWRGTGEVTDTQYF

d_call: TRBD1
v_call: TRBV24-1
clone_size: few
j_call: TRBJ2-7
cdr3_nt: TGTGCCACCGGCGACAGGGGGGCCTTCTCCTACGAGCAGTACTTC
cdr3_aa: CATGDRGAFSYEQYF

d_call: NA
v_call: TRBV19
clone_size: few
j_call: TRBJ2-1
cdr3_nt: TGTGCCAGTAGTATAAATCACAATGAGCAGTTCTTC
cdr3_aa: CASSINHNEQFF

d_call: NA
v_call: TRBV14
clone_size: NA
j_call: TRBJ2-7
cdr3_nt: TGTGCCAGCAGCCACCCTCCGGGACAAGGGACCTACGAGCAGTACTTC
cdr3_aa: CASSHPPGQGTYEQYF